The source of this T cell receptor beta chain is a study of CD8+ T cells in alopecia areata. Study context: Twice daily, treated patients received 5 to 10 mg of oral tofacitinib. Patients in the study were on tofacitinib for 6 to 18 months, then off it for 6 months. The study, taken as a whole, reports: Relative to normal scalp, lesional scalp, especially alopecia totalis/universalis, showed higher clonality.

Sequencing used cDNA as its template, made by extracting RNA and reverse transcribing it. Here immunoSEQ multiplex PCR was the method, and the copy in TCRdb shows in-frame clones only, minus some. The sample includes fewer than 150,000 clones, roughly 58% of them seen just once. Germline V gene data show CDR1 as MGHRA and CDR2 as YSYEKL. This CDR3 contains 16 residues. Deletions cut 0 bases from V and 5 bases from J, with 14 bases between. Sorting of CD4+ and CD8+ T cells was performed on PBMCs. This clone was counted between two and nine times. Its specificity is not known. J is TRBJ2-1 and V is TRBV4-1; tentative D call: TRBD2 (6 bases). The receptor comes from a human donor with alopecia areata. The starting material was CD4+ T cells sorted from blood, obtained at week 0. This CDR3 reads CASSQDGASEHNEQFF. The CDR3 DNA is TGCGCCAGCAGCCAAGATGGGGCTAGCGAGCACAATGAGCAGTTCTTC.